These 11 T cell receptor beta chains share one sample of origin, sequenced in a study of blood T cells in healthy people across ages. It was with a sample-barcoded 5' primer and a J-beta primer mix that a second PCR of roughly 6 to 11 cycles was run. TCRdb reanalysed the 5' RACE reads using MiXCR and keeps one entry per CDR3 protein. The table includes about 1,600,000 distinct CDR3 sequences, roughly 40% detected once. Sequencing was done on a sample of blood. The receptor source for this set is a woman aged 18-30 years in good health.

This chain connects TRBV3-1 to TRBJ2-1; D unclear. The CDR3 is 15 amino acids. Germline V gives CDR1 LGHDT, CDR2 YNNKEL (reference sequence). V lost 6 bases to trimming and J lost 8 bases, with 20 bases between them. The chain's CDR3 is CASSPNSRSADEQFF. The CDR3 DNA reads as TGTGCCAGCAGTCCCAATTCACGGTCCGCCGATGAGCAGTTCTTC.

The table lists this clonotype with many counts. The chain is built from TRBV6-5 and TRBJ1-2; D uncertain. This CDR3 contains 13 residues. Per germline, CDR1 MNHEY and CDR2 SVGAGI. V shed 5 bases and J shed 5 bases, with 12 bases lying between them. As DNA, the CDR3 is TGTGCCAGCAGTATAGATTCTGCATATGGCTACACCTTC. It translates to CASSIDSAYGYTF.

This clonotype occurred a few times. The rearrangement uses TRBV7-3 and TRBJ1-5; no clear D. Germline V gene lookup returns CDR1 SGHTA and CDR2 FQGTGA. Deletions cut 1 base from V and 2 bases from J, with 18 bases between. The CDR3 contains 18 residues. CDR3 loop: CASSLNRRGNRGNQPQHF. CDR3 DNA: TGTGCCAGCAGCTTAAACCGGAGAGGTAACCGGGGCAATCAGCCCCAGCATTTT. Combining the CDR3 with reference TRBV7-3 and TRBJ1-5 gives the whole variable domain GAGVSQTPSNKVTEKGKYVELRCDPISGHTALYWYRQSLGQGPEFLIYFQGTGAADDSGLPNDRFFAVRPEGSVSTLKIQRTERGDSAVYLCASSLNRRGNRGNQPQHFGDGTRLSIL.

This clonotype was found a few times. The V gene is TRBV12-3 or TRBV12-4, the J gene TRBJ2-1; possible D gene TRBD2, 6 bases. Trimming left V 6 bases short and J 8 bases short, with 17 bases between. The CDR3 loop spans 14 amino acids. CDR3 in amino acids: CASSPQTRIDEQFF. The CDR3, as DNA: TGTGCCAGCAGCCCCCAGACTAGAATCGATGAGCAGTTCTTC.

The J gene is TRBJ1-5, the V gene TRBV21-1. TRBV21-1 corresponds to a pseudogene. This CDR3 is 11 amino acids long. DNA of the CDR3: TGTGCCAGCAGCAGTTATCAGCCCCAGCATTTT. Its protein product is CASSSYQPQHF.

The rearrangement links TRBV7-2 to TRBJ1-5, with a weak D call TRBD1 (6 bases). Trimming pared 2 bases from V and 7 bases from J, leaving 12 bases between. This CDR3 contains 14 residues. Germline CDR1 SGHTA, CDR2 FQGNSA. The CDR3 region has the DNA TGTGCCAGCAGCTTAAGGGCAGGGGAGCAGCCCCAGCATTTT. It encodes CASSLRAGEQPQHF.

The chain couples TRBV28 to TRBJ2-3; 11 bases match TRBD2. The CDR3 loop spans 16 amino acids. With 6 bases clipped from V and 1 base from J, the junction kept 6 bases outside the gene matches. Germline CDR1 and CDR2: MDHEN and SYDVKM. CDR3 sequence: CASRTATSGGTDTQYF. The DNA of the CDR3 is TGTGCCAGCAGGACCGCGACTAGCGGGGGCACAGATACGCAGTATTTT.

In regard to this clonotype: One junction end disagrees with the germline gene, perhaps due to a read error. The chain is built from TRBV20-1 and TRBJ2-1; 14 bases agree with TRBD2. The CDR3 length is 16 residues. The germline gives CDR1 DFQATT, CDR2 SNEGSKA (reference sequence). The CDR3: CSARDGGLAGDKEQFF. In nucleotides, the CDR3 is TGCAGTGCTAGAGATGGGGGACTAGCGGGAGACAAGGAGCAGTTCTTC.

This clonotype has just a few counts. The chain carries TRBV20-1 and TRBJ2-1, with D hard to call. V gave up 6 bases and J gave up 12 bases, with 9 bases separating them. Germline V gene lookup returns CDR1 DFQATT and CDR2 SNEGSKA (reference sequence). This CDR3 has 9 residues. CDR3 sequence reads: CSAHLAQFF. In DNA, the CDR3 is TGCAGTGCCCATTTGGCGCAGTTCTTC.

The CDR3 reads CSDPGDYGYTF. The CDR3 coding sequence is TGCAGCGACCCAGGGGATTATGGCTACACCTTC. This chain links TRBV29-1 with TRBJ1-2, with a possible D match to TRBD1 (6 bases). CDR1 is SQVTM and CDR2 is ANQGSEA in the germline V gene. The CDR3 runs to 11 residues. V was shortened by 7 bases and J by 5 bases, with 11 bases between the two germline ends.

This rearrangement joins TRBV30 to TRBJ1-5, with a possible D match to TRBD1 (5 bases). Trimming stripped 1 base from V and 1 base from J, with 5 bases between. The CDR3 contains 13 residues. Germline CDR1 is GTSNPN and CDR2 is SVGIG (reference sequence). The CDR3, as DNA: TGTGCCTGGAGTGCAGGGAGCAATCAGCCCCAGCATTTT. Its protein product is CAWSAGSNQPQHF.